The entry below describes one T cell receptor (beta chain). As yet, its antigen is unknown. Clones were read by immunoSEQ multiplex PCR, and TCRdb kept only the in-frame ones, dropping some. In the table there are some 21,000 clones, approximately 77% of which are singletons. This entry is derived from a study of OX40 agonist ivuxolimab in advanced cancers. Study-level information: Intravenous ivuxolimab at 0.01 to 10 mg/kg was given to patients every 2 weeks. Eligibility rules accepted prior anti-PD-1, anti-PD-L1 or anti-CTLA-4 therapy, and 30% to 40% had some.

Findings and caveats of the study: Clonal expansion was seen in CD4+ and CD8+ blood T cells by week 6 at 0.1 to 3.0 mg/kg. Researchers report that CD8+ T cells had, on average, more expanded clones than CD4+.

This TCR came from an adult with an advanced solid tumor such as melanoma, head and neck, liver or kidney cancer. The specimen was CD4+ or CD8+ T cells sorted from blood, collected in a trial of the OX40 agonist ivuxolimab.

Written as DNA, the CDR3 is TGTGCCAGCAGCTTAGAGACTAGCAATGAGCAGTTCTTC. Translating it yields CASSLETSNEQFF. The rearrangement links TRBV7-9 to TRBJ2-1, with D tentatively TRBD2 (6 bases). The V and J ends lost 1 base and 6 bases respectively, with 7 bases between them. The CDR3 consists of 13 residues. Germline V gene sequence: CDR1 SEHNR, CDR2 FQNEAQ (reference sequence).